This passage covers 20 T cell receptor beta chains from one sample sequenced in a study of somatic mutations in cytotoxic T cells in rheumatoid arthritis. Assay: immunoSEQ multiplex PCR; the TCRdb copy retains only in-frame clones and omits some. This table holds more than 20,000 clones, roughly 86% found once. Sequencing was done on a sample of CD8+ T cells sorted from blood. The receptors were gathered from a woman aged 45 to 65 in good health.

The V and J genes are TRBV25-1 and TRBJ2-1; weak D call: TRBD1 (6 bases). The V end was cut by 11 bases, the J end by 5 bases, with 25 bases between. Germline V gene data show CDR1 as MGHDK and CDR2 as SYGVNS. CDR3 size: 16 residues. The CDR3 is CASQEGGLARDNEQFF. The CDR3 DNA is TGTGCCTCACAAGAAGGGGGTCTAGCACGAGACAATGAGCAGTTCTTC.

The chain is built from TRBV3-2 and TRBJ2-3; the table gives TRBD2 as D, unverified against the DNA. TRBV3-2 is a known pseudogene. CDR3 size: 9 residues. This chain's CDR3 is CARAATQYF. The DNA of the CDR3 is TGTGCCAGAGCTGCCACGCAGTATTTT.

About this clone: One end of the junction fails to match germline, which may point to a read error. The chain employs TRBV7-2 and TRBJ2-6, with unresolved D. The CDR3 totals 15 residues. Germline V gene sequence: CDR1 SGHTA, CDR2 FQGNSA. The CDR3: CASSQASSGANVLTF. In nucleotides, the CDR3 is TGCGCCAGCAGCCAAGCCAGCTCTGGGGCCAACGTCCTGACTTTC.

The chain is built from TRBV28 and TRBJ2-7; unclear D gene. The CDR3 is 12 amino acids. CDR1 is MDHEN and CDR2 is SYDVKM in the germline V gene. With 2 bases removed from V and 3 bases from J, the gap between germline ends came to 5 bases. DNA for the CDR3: TGTGCCAGCAGTTTAACCTACTACGAGCAGTACTTC. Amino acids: CASSLTYYEQYF. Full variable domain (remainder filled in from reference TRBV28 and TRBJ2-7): DVKVTQSSRYLVKRTGEKVFLECVQDMDHENMFWYRQDPGLGLRLIYFSYDVKMKEKGDIPEGYSVSREKKERFSLILESASTNQTSMYLCASSLTYYEQYFGPGTRLTVT.

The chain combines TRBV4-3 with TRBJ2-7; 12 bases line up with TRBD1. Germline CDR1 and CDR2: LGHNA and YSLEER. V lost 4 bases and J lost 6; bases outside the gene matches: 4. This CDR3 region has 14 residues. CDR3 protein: CASSPGTGGAEQYF. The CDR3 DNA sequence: TGCGCCAGCAGCCCCGGGACAGGGGGCGCCGAGCAGTACTTC.

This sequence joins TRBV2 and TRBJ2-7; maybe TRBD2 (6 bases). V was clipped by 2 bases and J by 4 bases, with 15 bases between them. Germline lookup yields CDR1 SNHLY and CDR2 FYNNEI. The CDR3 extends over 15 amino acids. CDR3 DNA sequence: TGTGCCAGCAGTGAACGGGGGACCTTCTTTTACGAGCAGTACGTC. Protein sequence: CASSERGTFFYEQYV.

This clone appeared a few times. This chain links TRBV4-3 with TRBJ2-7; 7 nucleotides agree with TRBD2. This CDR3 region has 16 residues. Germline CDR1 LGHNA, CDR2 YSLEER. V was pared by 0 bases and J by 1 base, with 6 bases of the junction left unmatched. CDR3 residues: CASSQEASGASYEQYF. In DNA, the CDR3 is TGCGCCAGCAGCCAAGAAGCCAGCGGGGCATCCTACGAGCAGTACTTC.

This chain's CDR3 is CASTHRDRGSYGYTF. The CDR3 DNA follows: TGTGCCAGCACCCACCGGGACAGGGGTTCCTATGGCTACACCTTC. The chain recombines TRBV28 with TRBJ1-2, with 10 nucleotides matching TRBD1. The germline CDR1 and CDR2 sequences are MDHEN and SYDVKM. The CDR3 is 15 amino acids. V shed 7 bases, J shed 4 bases, and the junction held 9 bases outside the gene matches.

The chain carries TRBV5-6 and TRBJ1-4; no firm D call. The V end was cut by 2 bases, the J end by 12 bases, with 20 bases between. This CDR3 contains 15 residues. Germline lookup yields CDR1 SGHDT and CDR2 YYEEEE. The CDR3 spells CASSFLQPGERELFF. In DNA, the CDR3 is TGTGCCAGCAGCTTTCTCCAGCCCGGGGAGAGAGAACTGTTTTTT.

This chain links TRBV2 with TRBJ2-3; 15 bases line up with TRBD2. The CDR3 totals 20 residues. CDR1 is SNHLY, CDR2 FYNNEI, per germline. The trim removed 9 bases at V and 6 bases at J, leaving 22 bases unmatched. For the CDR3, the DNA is TGTGCCAGAACTGTTCCTCCGGGACTAGCGGGGGGACCGTCGGGGGATACGCAGTATTTT. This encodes CARTVPPGLAGGPSGDTQYF.

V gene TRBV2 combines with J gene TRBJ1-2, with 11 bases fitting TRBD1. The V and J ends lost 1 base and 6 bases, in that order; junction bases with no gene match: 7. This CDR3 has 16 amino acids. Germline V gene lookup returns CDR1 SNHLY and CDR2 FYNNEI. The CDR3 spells CASSEEIRTGGDGYTF. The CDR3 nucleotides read TGTGCCAGCAGTGAAGAAATTAGGACAGGGGGCGATGGCTACACCTTC.

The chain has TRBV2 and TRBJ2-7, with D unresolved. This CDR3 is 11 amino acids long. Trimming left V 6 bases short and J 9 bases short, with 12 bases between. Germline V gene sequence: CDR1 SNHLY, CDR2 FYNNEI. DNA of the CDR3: TGTGCCAGCAGGGGAAGCGCCGGGCAGTACGTC. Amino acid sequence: CASRGSAGQYV.

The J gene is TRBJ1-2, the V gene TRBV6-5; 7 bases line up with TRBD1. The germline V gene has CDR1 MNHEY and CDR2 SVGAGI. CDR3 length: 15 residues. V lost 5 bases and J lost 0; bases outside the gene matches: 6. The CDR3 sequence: CASSPRQGSNYGYTF. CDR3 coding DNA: TGTGCCAGCAGTCCTAGACAGGGATCTAACTATGGCTACACCTTC.

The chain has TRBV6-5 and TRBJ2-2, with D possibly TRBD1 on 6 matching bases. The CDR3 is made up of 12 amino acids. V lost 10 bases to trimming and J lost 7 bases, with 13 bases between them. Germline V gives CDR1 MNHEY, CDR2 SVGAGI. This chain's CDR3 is CATSRGYGELFF. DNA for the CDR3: TGTGCCACCTCCAGGGGTTACGGGGAGCTGTTTTTT.

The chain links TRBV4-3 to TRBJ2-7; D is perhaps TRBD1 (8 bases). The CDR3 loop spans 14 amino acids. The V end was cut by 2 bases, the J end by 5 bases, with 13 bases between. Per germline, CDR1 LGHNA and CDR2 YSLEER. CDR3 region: CASSQRTGRDEQYV. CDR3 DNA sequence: TGCGCCAGCAGCCAAAGGACAGGGAGGGACGAGCAGTACGTC.

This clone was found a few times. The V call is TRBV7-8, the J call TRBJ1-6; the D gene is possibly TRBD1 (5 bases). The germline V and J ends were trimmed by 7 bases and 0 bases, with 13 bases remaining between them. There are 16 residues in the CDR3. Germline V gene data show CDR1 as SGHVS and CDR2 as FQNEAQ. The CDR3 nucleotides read TGTGCCAGCACGGATCGACAGAGCTCCTATAATTCACCCCTCCACTTT. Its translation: CASTDRQSSYNSPLHF.

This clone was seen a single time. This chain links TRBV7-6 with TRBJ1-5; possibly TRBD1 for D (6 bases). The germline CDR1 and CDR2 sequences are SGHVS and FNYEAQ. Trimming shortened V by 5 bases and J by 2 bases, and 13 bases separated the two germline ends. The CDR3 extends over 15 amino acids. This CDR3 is CASSAWGAGNQPQHF. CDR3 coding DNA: TGTGCCAGCAGCGCTTGGGGGGCAGGCAATCAGCCCCAGCATTTT.

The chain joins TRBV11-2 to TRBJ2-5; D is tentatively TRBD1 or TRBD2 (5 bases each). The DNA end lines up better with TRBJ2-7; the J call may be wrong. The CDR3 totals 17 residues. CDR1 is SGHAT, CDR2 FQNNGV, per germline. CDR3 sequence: CASSPTGGTSSSYEQYF. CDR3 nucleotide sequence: TGTGCCAGCAGCCCTACCGGTGGGACGTCCAGCTCCTACGAGCAGTACTTC.

This chain's CDR3 is CASSSWTGGETEAFF. For the CDR3, the DNA is TGTGCCAGCAGCTCCTGGACAGGGGGTGAGACTGAAGCTTTCTTT. The chain has TRBV7-2 and TRBJ1-1, with TRBD1 matching over 10 bases. The ends lost 4 bases at V and 5 bases at J; junction bases unmatched: 7. The CDR3 length is 15 residues. Germline assignment: CDR1 SGHTA and CDR2 FQGNSA. Supplemented by reference TRBV7-2 and TRBJ1-1, the full variable domain reads GAGVSQSPSNKVTEKGKDVELRCDPISGHTALYWYRQSLGQGLEFLIYFQGNSAPDKSGLPSDRFSAERTGGSVSTLTIQRTQQEDSAVYLCASSSWTGGETEAFFGQGTRLTVV.

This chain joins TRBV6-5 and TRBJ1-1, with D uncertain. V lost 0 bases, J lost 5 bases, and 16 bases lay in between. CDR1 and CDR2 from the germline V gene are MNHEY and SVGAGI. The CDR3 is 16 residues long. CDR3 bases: TGTGCCAGCAGTTACTCAGAAAGAGGGCCTGGGACTGAAGCTTTCTTT. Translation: CASSYSERGPGTEAFF.